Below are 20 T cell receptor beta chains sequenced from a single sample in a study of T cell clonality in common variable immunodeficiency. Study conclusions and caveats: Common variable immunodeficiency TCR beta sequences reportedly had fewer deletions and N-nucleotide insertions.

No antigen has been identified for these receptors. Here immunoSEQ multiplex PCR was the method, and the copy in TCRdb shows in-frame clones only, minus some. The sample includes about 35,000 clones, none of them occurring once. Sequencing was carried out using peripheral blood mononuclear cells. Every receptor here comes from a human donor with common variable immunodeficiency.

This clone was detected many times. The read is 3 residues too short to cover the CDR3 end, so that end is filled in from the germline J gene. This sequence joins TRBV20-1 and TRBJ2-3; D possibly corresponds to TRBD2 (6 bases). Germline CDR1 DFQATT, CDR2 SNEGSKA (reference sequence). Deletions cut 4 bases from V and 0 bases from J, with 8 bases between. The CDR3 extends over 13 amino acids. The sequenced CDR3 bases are TGCAGTGCTAAAAGCGGGAGCACAGATACG. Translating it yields CSAKSGSTDT. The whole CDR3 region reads CSAKSGSTDTQYF.

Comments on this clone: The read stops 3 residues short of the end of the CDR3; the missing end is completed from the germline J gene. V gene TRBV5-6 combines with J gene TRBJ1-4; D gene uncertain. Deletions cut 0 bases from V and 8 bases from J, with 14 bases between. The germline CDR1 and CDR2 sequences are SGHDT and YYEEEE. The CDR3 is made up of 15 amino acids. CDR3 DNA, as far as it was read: TGTGCCAGCAGCTTGGAGGCAGGCCACGGAGAAAAA. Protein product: CASSLEAGHGEK. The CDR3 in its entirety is CASSLEAGHGEKLFF.

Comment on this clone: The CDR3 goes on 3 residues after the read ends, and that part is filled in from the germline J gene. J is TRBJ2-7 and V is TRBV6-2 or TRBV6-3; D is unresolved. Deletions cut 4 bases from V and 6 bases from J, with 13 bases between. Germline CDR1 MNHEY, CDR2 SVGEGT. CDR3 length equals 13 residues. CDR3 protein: CASSLKTRGEQYF. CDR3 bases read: TGTGCCAGCAGTTTAAAGACTCGAGGCGAG.

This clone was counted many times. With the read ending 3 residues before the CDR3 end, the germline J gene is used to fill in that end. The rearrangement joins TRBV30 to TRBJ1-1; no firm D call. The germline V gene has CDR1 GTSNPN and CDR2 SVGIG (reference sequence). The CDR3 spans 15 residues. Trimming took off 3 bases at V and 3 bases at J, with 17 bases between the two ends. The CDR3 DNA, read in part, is TGTGCCTGGAGCCAAATTAACTTAGCGCACACTGAA. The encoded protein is CAWSQINLAHTE. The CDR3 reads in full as CAWSQINLAHTEAFF.

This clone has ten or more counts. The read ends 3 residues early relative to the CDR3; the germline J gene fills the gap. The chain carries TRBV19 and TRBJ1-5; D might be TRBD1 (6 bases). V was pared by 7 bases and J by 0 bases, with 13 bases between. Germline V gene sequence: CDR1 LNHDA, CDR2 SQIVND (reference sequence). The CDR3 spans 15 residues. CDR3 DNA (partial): TGTGCCAGTACTCCCGGGACACCTAGCAATCAGCCC. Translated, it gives CASTPGTPSNQP. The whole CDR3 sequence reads CASTPGTPSNQPQHF.

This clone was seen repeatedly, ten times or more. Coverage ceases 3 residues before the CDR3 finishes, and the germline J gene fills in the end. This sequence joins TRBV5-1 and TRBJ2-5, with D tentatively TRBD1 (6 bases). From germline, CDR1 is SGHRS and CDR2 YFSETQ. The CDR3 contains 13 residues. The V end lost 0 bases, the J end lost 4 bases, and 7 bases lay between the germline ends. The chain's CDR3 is CASSLAGVETQYF. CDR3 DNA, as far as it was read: TGCGCCAGCAGCTTGGCAGGGGTAGAGACC.

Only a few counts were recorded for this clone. CDR3 sequence reads: CASSPSLDRGNTIYF. The DNA read from the CDR3 is TGTGCCAGCTCACCTAGCCTCGACAGGGGTAACACC. The genes are TRBV18 and TRBJ1-3, with TRBD1 matching over 8 bases. The CDR3 is cut off 3 residues early in the read; its end comes from the germline J gene. J gave up 7 bases and V 3 bases, and 8 bases lay outside the gene matches. This CDR3 has 15 amino acids. Looked up from germline, CDR1 is KGHSH and CDR2 is LQKENI.

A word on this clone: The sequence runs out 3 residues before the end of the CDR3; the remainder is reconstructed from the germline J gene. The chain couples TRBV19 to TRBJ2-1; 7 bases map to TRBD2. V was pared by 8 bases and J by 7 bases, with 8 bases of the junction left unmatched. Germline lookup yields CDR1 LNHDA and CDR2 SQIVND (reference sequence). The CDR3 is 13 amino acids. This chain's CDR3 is CASGTMALNEQFF. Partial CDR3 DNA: TGTGCCAGTGGGACTATGGCGTTGAATGAG.

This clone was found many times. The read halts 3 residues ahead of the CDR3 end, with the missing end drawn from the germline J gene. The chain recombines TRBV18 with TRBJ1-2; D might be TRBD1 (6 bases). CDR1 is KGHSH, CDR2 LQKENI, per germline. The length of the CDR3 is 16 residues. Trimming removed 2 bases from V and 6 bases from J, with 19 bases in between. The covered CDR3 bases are TGTGCCAGCTCACCAAAACAACAGGGCTGGGGTAATGGC. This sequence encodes CASSPKQQGWGNG. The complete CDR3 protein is CASSPKQQGWGNGYTF.

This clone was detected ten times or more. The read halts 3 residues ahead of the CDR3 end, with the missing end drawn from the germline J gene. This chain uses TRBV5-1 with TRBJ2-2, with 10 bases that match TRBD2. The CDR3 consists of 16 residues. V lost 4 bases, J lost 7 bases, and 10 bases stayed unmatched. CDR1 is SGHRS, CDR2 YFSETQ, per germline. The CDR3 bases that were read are TGCGCCAGCAGCCCCCGCGCTAGCGGGAGTGGCGGGGAG. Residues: CASSPRASGSGGE. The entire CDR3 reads CASSPRASGSGGELFF. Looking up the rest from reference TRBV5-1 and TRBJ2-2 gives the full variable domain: KAGVTQTPRYLIKTRGQQVTLSCSPISGHRSVSWYQQTPGQGLQFLFEYFSETQRNKGNFPGRFSGRQFSNSRSEMNVSTLELGDSALYLCASSPRASGSGGELFFGEGSRLTVL.

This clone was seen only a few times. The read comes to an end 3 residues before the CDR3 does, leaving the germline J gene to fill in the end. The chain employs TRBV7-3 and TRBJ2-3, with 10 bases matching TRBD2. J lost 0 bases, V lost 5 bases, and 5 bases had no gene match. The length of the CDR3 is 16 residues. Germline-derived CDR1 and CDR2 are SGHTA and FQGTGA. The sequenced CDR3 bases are TGTGCCAGCAGCCCAGGGACTAGCGTTAGCACAGATACG. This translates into CASSPGTSVSTDT. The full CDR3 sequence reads CASSPGTSVSTDTQYF. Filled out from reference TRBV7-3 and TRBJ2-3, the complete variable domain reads GAGVSQTPSNKVTEKGKYVELRCDPISGHTALYWYRQSLGQGPEFLIYFQGTGAADDSGLPNDRFFAVRPEGSVSTLKIQRTERGDSAVYLCASSPGTSVSTDTQYFGPGTRLTVL.

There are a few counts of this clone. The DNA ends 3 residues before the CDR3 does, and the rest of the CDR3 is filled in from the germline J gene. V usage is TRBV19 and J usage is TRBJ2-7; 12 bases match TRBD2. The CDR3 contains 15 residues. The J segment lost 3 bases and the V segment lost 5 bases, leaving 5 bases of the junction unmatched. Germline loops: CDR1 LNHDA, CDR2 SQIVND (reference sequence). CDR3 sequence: CASSSWTSGIYEQYF. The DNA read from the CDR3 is TGTGCCAGTAGTTCTTGGACTAGCGGGATCTACGAG.

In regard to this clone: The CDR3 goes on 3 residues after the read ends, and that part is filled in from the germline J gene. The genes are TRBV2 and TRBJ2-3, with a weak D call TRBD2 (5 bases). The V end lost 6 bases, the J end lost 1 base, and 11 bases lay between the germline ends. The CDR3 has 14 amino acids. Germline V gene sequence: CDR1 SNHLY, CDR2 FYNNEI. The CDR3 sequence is CASSDIGGTDTQYF. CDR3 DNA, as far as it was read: TGTGCCAGCAGCGATATCGGGGGCACAGATACG.

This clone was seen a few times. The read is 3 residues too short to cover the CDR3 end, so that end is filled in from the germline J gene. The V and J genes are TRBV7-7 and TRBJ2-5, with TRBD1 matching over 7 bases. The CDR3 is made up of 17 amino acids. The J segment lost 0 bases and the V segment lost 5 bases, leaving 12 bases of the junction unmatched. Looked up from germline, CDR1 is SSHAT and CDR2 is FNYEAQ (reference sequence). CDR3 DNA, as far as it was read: TGTGCCAGCAGCCCCCTGGTATCCGGGACAGACCAAGAGACC. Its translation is CASSPLVSGTDQET. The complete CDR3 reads CASSPLVSGTDQETQYF.

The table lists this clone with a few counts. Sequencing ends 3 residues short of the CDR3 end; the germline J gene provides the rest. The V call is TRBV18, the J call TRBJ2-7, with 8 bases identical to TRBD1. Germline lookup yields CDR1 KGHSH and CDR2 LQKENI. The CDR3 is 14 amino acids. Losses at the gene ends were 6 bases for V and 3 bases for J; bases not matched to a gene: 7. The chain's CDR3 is CASSSRTGHYEQYF. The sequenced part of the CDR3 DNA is TGTGCCAGCTCTTCGAGGACAGGGCACTACGAG.

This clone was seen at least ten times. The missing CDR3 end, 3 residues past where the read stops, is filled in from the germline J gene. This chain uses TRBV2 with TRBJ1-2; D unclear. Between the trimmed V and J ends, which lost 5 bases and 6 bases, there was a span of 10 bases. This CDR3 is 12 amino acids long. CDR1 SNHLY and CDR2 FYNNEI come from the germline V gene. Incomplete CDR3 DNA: TGTGCCAGCAGTCGGCGGGCGAATGGC. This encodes CASSRRANG. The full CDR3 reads CASSRRANGYTF.

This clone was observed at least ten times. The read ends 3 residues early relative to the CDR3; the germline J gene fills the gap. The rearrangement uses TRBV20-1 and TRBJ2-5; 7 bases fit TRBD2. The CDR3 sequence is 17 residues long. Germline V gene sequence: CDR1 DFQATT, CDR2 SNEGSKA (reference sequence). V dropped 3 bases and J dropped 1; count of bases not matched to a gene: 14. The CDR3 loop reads CSARDRHSGLFQETQYF. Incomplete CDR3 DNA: TGCAGTGCTAGGGACCGGCATAGCGGGCTCTTCCAAGAGACC.

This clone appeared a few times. CDR3 bases read: TGCGCCAGCAGCTTTGGCGGCAGCTCCTACGAG. Its protein is CASSFGGSSYE. The CDR3 as a whole reads CASSFGGSSYEQYF. The chain couples TRBV5-1 to TRBJ2-7; D is undetermined. The read stops 3 residues short of the end of the CDR3; the missing end is completed from the germline J gene. CDR3 length equals 14 residues. V was trimmed by 2 bases and J by 0 bases, leaving 9 bases between them. CDR1 SGHRS and CDR2 YFSETQ come from the germline V gene.

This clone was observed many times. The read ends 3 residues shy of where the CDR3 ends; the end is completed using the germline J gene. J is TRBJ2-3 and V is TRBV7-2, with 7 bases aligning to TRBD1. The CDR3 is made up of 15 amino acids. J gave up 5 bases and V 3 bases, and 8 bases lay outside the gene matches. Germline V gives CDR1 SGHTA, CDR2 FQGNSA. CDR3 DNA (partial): TGTGCCAGCAGCTTCCAAGGGGGCGCAGGAGATACG. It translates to CASSFQGGAGDT. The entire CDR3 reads CASSFQGGAGDTQYF.

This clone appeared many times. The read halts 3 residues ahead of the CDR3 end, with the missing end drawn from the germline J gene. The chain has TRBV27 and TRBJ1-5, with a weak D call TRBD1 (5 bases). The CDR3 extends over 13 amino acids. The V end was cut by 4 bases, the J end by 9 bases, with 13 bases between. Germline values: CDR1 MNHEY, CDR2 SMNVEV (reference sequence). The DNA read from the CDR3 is TGTGCCAGCAGTTCCCGGGGGGAGGGGCCC. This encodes CASSSRGEGP. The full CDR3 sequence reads CASSSRGEGPQHF.